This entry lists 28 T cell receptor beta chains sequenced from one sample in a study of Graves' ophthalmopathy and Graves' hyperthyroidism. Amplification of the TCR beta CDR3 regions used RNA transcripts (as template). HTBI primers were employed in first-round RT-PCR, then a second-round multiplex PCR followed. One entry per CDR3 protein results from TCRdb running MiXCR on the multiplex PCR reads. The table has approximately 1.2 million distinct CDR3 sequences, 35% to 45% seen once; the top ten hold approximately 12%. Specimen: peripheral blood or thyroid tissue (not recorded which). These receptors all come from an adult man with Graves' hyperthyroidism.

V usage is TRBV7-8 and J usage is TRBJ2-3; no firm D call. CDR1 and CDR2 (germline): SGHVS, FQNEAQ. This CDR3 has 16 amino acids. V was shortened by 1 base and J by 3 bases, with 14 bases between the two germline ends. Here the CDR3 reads CASSLGPPRATDTQYF. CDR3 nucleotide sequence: TGTGCCAGCAGCTTAGGTCCCCCTCGTGCAACAGATACGCAGTATTTT. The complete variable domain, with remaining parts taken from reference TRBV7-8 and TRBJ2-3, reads GAGVSQSPRYKVAKRGQDVALRCDPISGHVSLFWYQQALGQGPEFLTYFQNEAQLDKSGLPSDRFFAERPEGSVSTLKIQRTQQEDSAVYLCASSLGPPRATDTQYFGPGTRLTVL.

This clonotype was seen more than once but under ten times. The CDR3 is CASSGSGTGGELFF. As DNA, the CDR3 is TGTGCCAGCAGTGGTAGCGGGACTGGCGGGGAGCTGTTTTTT. The chain has TRBV6-5 and TRBJ2-2, with TRBD2 identical over 8 bases. V was clipped by 5 bases and J by 7 bases; unmatched bases: 6. Germline CDR1 is MNHEY and CDR2 is SVGAGI. CDR3 length: 14 amino acids.

The CDR3 region is CAISAASVSPEAFF. The CDR3, as DNA: TGTGCCATCAGTGCGGCTAGCGTCTCCCCTGAAGCTTTCTTT. V gene TRBV10-3 combines with J gene TRBJ1-1; no clear D gene. The CDR3 loop spans 14 amino acids. Trimming cost V 4 bases and J 6 bases, with 15 bases left between them. CDR1 and CDR2 from the germline V gene are ENHRY and SYGVKD.

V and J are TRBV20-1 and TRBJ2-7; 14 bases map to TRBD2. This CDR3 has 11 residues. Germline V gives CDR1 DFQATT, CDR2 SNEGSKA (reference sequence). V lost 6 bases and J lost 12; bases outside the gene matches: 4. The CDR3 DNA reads TGCAGTGCAGGGACTAGCGGGAGTCCGTACTTC. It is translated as CSAGTSGSPYF.

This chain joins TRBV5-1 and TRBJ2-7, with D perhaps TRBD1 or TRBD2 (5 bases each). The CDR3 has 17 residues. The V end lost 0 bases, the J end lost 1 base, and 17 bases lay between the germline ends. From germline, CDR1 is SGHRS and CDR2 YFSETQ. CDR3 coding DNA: TGCGCCAGCAGCTTGGGCGTGGGACCCCACTCTTCCTACGAGCAGTACTTC. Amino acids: CASSLGVGPHSSYEQYF.

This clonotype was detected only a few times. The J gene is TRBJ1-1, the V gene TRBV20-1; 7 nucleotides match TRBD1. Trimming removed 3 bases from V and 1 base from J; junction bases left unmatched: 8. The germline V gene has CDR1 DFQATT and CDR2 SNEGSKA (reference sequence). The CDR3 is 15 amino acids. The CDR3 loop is CSARDETGTNTEAFF. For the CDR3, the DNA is TGCAGTGCTAGGGATGAGACAGGGACGAACACTGAAGCTTTCTTT.

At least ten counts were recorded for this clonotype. The CDR3 loop is CAISQGQGNQPQHF. CDR3 DNA sequence: TGTGCCATCAGCCAAGGACAGGGAAATCAGCCCCAGCATTTT. The chain is built from TRBV10-3 and TRBJ1-5, with 8 bases aligning to TRBD1. The CDR3 is 14 amino acids. V lost 6 bases and J lost 4; bases outside the gene matches: 5. Germline CDR1 is ENHRY and CDR2 is SYGVKD.

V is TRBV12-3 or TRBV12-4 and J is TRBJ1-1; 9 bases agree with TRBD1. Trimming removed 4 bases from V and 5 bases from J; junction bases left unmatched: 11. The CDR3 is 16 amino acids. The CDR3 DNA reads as TGTGCCAGCAGTTATCTCAACCCAGACAGGGGGACTGAAGCTTTCTTT. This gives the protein CASSYLNPDRGTEAFF.

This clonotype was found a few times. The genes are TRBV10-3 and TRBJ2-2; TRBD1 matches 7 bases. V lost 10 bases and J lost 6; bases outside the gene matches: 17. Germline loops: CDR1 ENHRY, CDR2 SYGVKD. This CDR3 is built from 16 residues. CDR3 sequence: CASFPVTGVISGELFF. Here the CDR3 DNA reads TGTGCCAGCTTCCCTGTAACAGGGGTTATTTCCGGGGAGCTGTTTTTT.

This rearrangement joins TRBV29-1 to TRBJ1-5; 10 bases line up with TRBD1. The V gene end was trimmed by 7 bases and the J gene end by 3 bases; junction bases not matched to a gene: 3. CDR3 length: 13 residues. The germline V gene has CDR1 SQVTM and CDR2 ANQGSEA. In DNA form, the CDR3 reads TGCAGCGCCGGACAGGGGGACAATCAGCCCCAGCATTTT. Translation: CSAGQGDNQPQHF.

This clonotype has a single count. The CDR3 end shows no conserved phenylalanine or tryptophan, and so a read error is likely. The CDR3 DNA sequence: TGTGCCAGCAGCTTAGCGCCCGGAACTAGCGTCCTGGAGACCCAGTACTCC. As protein: CASSLAPGTSVLETQYS. The V gene is TRBV5-6, the J gene TRBJ2-5; the match to TRBD2 covers 7 bases. This CDR3 comprises 17 residues. V dropped 2 bases and J dropped 5; count of bases not matched to a gene: 15. CDR1 SGHDT and CDR2 YYEEEE come from the germline V gene.

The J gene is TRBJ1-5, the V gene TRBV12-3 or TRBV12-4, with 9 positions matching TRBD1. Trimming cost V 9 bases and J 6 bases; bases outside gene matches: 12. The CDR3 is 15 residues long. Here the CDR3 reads CARRPGTGSVQPQHF. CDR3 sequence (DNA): TGTGCCAGGAGACCCGGGACAGGGTCTGTTCAGCCCCAGCATTTT.

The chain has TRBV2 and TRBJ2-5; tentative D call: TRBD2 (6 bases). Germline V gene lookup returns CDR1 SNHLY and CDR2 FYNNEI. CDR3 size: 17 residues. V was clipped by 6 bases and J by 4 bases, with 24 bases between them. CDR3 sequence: CASRRRDAGGVSETQYF. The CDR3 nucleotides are TGTGCCAGCAGGAGAAGGGACGCCGGCGGGGTTTCAGAGACCCAGTACTTC. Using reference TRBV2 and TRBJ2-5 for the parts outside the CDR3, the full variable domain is EPEVTQTPSHQVTQMGQEVILRCVPISNHLYFYWYRQILGQKVEFLVSFYNNEISEKSEIFDDQFSVERPDGSNFTLKIRSTKLEDSAMYFCASRRRDAGGVSETQYFGPGTRLLVL.

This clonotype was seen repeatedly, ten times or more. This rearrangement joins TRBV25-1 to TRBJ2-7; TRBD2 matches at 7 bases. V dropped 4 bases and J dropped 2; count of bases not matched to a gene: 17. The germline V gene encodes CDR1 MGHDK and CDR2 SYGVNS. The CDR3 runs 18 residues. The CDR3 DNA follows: TGTGCCAGCAGTGCACCCCGGGGCCTAGCGGATCGGACCTACGAGCAGTACTTC. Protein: CASSAPRGLADRTYEQYF.

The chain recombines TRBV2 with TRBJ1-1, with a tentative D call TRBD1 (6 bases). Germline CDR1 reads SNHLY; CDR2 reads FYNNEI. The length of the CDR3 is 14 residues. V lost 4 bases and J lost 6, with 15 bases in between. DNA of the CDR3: TGTGCCAGCAGTGTGCGGGGGGCGAGCGCTGAAGCTTTCTTT. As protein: CASSVRGASAEAFF.

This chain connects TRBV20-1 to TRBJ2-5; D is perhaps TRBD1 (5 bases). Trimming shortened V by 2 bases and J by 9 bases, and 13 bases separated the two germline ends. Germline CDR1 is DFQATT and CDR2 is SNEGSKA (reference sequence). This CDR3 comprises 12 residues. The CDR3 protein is CSARPQRQPQYF. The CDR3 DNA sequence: TGCAGTGCTAGACCACAAAGACAGCCCCAGTACTTC.

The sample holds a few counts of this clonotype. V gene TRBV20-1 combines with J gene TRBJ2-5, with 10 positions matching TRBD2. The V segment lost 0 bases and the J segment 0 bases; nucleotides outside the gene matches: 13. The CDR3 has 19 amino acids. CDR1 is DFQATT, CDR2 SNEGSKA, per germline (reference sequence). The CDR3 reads CSAREISGRASAYQETQYF. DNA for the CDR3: TGCAGTGCTAGAGAGATCAGCGGGAGGGCCTCCGCGTACCAAGAGACCCAGTACTTC.

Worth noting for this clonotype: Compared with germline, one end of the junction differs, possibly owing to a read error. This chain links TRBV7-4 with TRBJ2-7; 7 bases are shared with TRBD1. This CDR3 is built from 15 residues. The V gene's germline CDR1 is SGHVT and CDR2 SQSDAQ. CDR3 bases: TGCGCCAGCAGCCTAACAGGGGCGTCGGGCTACGAGCAGTACTTC. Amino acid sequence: CASSLTGASGYEQYF.

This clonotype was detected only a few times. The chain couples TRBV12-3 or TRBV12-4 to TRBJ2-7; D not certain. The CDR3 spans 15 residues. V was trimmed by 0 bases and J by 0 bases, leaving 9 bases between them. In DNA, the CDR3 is TGTGCCAGCAGTTTAGCACCACAAAACTCCTACGAGCAGTACTTC. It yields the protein CASSLAPQNSYEQYF.

The CDR3: CASSLVGTGGMGTEAFF. The CDR3 DNA reads as TGTGCCAGCAGCTTAGTTGGGACAGGGGGCATGGGCACTGAAGCTTTCTTT. The genes are TRBV7-9 and TRBJ1-1; TRBD1 matches 12 bases. The V segment lost 1 base and the J segment 4 bases; nucleotides outside the gene matches: 7. Germline assignment: CDR1 SEHNR and CDR2 FQNEAQ (reference sequence). This CDR3 region has 17 residues.

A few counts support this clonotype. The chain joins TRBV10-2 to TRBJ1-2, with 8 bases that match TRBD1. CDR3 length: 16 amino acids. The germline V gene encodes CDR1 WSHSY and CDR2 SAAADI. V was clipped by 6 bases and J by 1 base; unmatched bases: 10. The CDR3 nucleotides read TGCGCCAGCAGCCGAGACAGGGGTCAGGGTAACTATGGCTACACCTTC. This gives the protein CASSRDRGQGNYGYTF.

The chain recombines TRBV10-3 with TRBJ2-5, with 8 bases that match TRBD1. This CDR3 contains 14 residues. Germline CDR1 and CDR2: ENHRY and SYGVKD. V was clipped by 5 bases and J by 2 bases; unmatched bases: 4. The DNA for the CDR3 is TGTGCCATCAGTACAGGGACAGGACAAGAGACCCAGTACTTC. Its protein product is CAISTGTGQETQYF.

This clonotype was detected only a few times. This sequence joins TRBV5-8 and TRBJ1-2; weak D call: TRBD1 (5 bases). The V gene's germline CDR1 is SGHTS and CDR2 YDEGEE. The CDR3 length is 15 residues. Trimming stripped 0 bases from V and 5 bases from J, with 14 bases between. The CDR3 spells CASSLGRQGLYGYTF. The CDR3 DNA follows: TGTGCCAGCAGCTTGGGACGGCAGGGCTTGTATGGCTACACCTTC.

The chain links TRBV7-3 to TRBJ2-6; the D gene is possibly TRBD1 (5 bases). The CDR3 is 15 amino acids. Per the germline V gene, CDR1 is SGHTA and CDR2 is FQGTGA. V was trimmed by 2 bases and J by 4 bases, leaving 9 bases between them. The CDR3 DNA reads TGTGCCAGCAGCTTAGGCAGGGTCGGGGCCAACGTCCTGACTTTC. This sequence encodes CASSLGRVGANVLTF.

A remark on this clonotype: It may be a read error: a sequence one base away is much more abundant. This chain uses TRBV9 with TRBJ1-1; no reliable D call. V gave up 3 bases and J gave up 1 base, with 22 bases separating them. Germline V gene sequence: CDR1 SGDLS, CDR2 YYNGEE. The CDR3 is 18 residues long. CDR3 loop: CASSANRRASPPNTEAFF. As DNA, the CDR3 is TGTGCCAGCAGCGCCAACAGACGGGCAAGCCCTCCGAACACTGAAGCTTTCTTT. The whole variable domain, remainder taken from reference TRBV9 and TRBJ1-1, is DSGVTQTPKHLITATGQRVTLRCSPRSGDLSVYWYQQSLDQGLQFLIQYYNGEERAKGNILERFSAQQFPDLHSELNLSSLELGDSALYFCASSANRRASPPNTEAFFGQGTRLTVV.

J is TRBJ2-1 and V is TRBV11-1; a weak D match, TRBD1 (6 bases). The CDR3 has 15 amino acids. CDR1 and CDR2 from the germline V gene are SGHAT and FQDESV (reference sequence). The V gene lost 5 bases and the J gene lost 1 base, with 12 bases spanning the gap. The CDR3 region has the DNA TGTGCCAGCAGCCTGATAGGGGGTTCCTACAATGAGCAGTTCTTC. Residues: CASSLIGGSYNEQFF.

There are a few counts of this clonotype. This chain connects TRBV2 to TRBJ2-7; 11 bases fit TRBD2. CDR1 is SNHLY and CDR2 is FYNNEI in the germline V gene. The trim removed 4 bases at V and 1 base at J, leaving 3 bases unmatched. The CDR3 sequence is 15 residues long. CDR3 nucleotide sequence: TGTGCCAGCAGTGGGCGACTAGCGGGGTCCTACGAGCAGTACTTC. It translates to CASSGRLAGSYEQYF.

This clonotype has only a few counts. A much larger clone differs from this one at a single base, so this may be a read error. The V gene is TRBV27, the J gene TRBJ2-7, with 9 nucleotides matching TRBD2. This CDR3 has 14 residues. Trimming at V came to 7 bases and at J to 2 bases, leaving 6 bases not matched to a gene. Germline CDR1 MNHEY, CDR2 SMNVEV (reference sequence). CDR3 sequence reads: CASTPTSGTYEQYF. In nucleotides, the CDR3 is TGTGCCAGCACCCCGACTAGCGGAACCTACGAGCAGTACTTC.